One and the same sample provided the 2 T cell receptor beta chains below, sequenced in a study of post-analysis software for immune sequencing data. Whole-study findings and limits: In patients, about 5 TRBV segments were more frequent than in controls, with TRBV5-6, TRBV5-1 and TRBV20-1 among them.

Their antigen targets remain unknown. TCR beta libraries were prepared from cDNA with unique molecular identifiers. TCRdb processed the PCR reads anew with MiXCR; each CDR3 protein has one entry. The sample has 600,000 to 750,000 distinct CDR3 sequences, more than 50% seen once. Specimen: blood. These TCRs come from a girl aged 2 to 10 with multiple sclerosis.

The chain employs TRBV6-1 and TRBJ2-3; possibly TRBD1 for D (6 bases). CDR1 is MNHNS, CDR2 SASEGT, per germline. This CDR3 contains 14 residues. V was pared by 3 bases and J by 4 bases, with 11 bases between. CDR3 in amino acids: CASSDRGRADTQYF. In nucleotides, the CDR3 is TGTGCCAGCAGTGACAGGGGTAGGGCAGATACGCAGTATTTT.

V and J are TRBV11-3 and TRBJ2-6; a possible D gene is TRBD1 (6 bases). V gave up 7 bases and J gave up 2 bases, with 9 bases separating them. The CDR3 length is 14 residues. Germline CDR1 SGHNT, CDR2 YENEEA. The CDR3 bases are TGTGCCAGCATCCAGGGGCCTGGGGCCAACGTCCTGACTTTC. Protein: CASIQGPGANVLTF.